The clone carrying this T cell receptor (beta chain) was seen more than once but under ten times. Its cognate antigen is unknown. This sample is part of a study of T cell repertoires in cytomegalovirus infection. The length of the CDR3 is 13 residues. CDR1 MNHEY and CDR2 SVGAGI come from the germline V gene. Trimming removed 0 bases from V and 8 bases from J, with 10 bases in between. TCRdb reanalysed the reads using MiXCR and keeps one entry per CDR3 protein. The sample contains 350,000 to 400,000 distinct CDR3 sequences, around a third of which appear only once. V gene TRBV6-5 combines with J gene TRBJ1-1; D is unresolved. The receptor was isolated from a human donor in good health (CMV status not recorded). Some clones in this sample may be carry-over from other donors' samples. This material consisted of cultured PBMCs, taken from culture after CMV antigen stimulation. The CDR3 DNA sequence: TGTGCCAGCAGTTACTCGATAGGGCAAGAAGCTTTCTTT. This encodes CASSYSIGQEAFF.